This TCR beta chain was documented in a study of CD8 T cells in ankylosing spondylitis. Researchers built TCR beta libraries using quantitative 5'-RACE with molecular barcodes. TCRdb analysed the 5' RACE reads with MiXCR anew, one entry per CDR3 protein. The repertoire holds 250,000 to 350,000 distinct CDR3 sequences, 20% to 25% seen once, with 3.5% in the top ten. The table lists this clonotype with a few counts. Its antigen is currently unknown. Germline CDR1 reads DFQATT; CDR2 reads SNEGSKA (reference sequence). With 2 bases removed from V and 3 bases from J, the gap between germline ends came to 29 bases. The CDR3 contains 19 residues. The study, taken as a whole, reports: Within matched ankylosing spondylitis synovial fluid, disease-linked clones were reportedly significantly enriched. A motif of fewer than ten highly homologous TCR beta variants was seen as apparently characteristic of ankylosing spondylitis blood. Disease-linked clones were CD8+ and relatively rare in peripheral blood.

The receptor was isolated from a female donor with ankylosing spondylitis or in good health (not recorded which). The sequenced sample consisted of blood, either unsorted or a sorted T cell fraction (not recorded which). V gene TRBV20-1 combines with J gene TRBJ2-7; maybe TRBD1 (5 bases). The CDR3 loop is CSARTPGSKGNPINYEQYF. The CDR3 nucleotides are TGCAGTGCTAGAACCCCAGGGTCAAAGGGAAACCCAATCAACTACGAGCAGTACTTC.